This T cell receptor beta chain was captured by sequencing in a study of a mutant IDH1 vaccine in newly diagnosed glioma. Specified time point: week 23, last vaccination. The investigators gave 300 ug of mutant IDH1 20-mer peptide in each vaccine dose, together with topical imiquimod. Germline CDR1 and CDR2: SEHNR and FQNEAQ (reference sequence). With 5 bases removed from V and 8 bases from J, the gap between germline ends came to 18 bases. This CDR3 is 15 amino acids long. With regard to this clone: Its target is unknown.

Measured with immunoSEQ multiplex PCR; TCRdb has only the in-frame clones, and not every one. The sample carries approximately 82,000 clones, roughly 85% recorded once. This receptor was taken from a man aged 25 to 40 with glioma. Some clones in this sample may be carry-over from other donors' samples. The chain combines TRBV7-9 with TRBJ1-4; TRBD1 is a possible D gene (5 bases). This specimen was PBMCs, taken from a glioma patient whose treatment included an IDH1 peptide vaccine. In nucleotides, the CDR3 is TGTGCCAGCAGCCCAGGGACCTTTCCAGGAGAAAAACTGTTTTTT. Protein sequence: CASSPGTFPGEKLFF.